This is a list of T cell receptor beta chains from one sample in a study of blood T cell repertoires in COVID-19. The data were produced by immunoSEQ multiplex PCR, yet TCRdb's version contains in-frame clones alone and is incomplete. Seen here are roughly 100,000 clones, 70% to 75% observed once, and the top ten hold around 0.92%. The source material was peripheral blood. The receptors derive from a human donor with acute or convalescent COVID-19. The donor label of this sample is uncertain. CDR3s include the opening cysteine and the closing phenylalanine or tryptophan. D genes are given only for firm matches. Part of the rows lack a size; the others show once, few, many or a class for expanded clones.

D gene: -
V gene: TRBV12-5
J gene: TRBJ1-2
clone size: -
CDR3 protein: CASGTKGLGYTF
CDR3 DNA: TGTGCTAGTGGTACGAAGGGGTTGGGCTACACCTTC

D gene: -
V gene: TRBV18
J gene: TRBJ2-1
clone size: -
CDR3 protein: CASSPTSGEQFF
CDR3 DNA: TGTGCCAGCTCACCAACGTCGGGTGAGCAGTTCTTC

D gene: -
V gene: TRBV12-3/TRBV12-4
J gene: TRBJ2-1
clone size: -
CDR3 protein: CASIGTVYNEQFF
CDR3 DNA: TGTGCCAGCATCGGGACTGTCTACAATGAGCAGTTCTTC

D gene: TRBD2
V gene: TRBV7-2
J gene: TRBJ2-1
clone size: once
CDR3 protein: CASSLVGGGYNEQFF
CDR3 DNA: TGTGCCAGCAGCTTAGTTGGCGGGGGATACAATGAGCAGTTCTTC

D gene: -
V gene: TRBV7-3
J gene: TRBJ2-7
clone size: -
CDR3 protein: CASEADRPGLGYEQYF
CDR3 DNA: TGTGCCAGCGAGGCGGATCGACCAGGGCTGGGCTACGAGCAGTACTTC

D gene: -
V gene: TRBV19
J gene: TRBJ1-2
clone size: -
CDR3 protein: CASSGGVGARGNGYTF
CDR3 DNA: TGTGCCAGTAGTGGAGGGGTTGGGGCGCGGGGTAATGGCTACACCTTC

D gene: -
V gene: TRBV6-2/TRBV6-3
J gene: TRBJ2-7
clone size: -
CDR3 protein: CASSYNGVSYEQYF
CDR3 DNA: TGTGCCAGCAGTTACAACGGGGTCTCCTACGAGCAGTACTTC

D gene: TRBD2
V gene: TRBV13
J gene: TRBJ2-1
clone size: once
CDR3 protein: CASSSRRGEDNEQFF
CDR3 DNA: TGTGCCAGCAGCTCCCGACGGGGGGAGGACAATGAGCAGTTCTTC

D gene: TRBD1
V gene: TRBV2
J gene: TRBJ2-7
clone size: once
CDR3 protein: CASSRDRATGEQYF
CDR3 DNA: TGTGCCAGCAGCCGGGACAGAGCTACGGGGGAGCAGTACTTC

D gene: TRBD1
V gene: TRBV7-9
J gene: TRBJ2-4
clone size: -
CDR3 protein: CASSLYGQDNIQYF
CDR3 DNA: TGTGCCAGCAGCTTATACGGACAGGACAACATTCAGTACTTC

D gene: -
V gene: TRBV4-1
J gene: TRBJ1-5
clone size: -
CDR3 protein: CASSQSSAGNQPQHF
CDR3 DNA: TGCGCCAGCAGCCAAAGCTCGGCAGGGAATCAGCCCCAGCATTTT

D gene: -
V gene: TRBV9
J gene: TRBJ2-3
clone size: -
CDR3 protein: CASRGTYTDTQYF
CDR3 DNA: TGTGCCAGCCGGGGGACTTACACAGATACGCAGTATTTT

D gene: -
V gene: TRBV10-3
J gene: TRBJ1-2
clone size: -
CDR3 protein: CAISETGLVYGYTF
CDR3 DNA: TGTGCCATCAGTGAAACAGGGTTGGTTTATGGCTACACCTTC

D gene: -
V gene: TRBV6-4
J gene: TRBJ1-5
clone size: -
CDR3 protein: CASTPWGHLFYSNQPQHF
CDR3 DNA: TGTGCCAGCACCCCATGGGGGCATTTATTCTATAGCAATCAGCCCCAGCATTTT

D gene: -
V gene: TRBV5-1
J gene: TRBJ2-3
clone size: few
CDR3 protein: CASSLAGGGTTDTQYF
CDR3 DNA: TGCGCCAGCAGCTTGGCCGGGGGTGGGACCACAGATACGCAGTATTTT

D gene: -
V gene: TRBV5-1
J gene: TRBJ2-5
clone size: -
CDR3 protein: CASSLTAGQETQYF
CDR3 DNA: TGCGCCAGCAGCTTGACCGCGGGTCAAGAGACCCAGTACTTC

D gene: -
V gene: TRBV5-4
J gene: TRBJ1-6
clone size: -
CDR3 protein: CASSLRFKGPDNSPLHF
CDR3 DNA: TGTGCCAGCAGCTTGAGGTTCAAGGGGCCTGATAATTCACCCCTCCACTTT

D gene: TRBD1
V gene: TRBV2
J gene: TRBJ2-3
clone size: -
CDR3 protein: CASSVETGVADTQYF
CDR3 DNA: TGTGCCAGCAGTGTGGAGACAGGGGTGGCAGATACGCAGTATTTT

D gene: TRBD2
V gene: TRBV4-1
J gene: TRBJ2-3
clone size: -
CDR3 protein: CASSQPSGGTDTQYF
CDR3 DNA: TGCGCCAGCAGCCAACCTAGCGGGGGCACAGATACGCAGTATTTT

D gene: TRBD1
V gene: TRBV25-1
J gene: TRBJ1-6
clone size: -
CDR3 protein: CASSERDREAYNSPLHF
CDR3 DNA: TGTGCCAGCAGTGAGCGGGACAGGGAAGCCTATAATTCACCCCTCCACTTT

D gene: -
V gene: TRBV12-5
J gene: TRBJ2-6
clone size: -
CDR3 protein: CASGLVSTGANVLTF
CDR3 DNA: TGTGCTAGTGGTTTGGTTTCAACTGGGGCCAACGTCCTGACTTTC

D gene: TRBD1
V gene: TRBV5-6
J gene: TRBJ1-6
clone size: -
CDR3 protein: CASSSYRGRNSPLHF
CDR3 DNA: TGTGCCAGCAGCTCTTACAGGGGGCGAAATTCACCCCTCCACTTT

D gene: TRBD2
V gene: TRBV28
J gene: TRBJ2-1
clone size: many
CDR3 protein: CASSPSGGLYNEQFF
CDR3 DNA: TGTGCCAGCAGTCCAAGCGGGGGGCTCTACAATGAGCAGTTCTTC

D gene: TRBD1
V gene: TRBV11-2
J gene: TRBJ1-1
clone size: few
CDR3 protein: CASSRDSYTEAFF
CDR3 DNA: TGTGCCAGCAGCCGGGACAGCTACACTGAAGCTTTCTTT

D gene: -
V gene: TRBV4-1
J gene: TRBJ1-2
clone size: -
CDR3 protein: CASSQPGARYGYTF
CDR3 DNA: TGCGCCAGCAGCCAACCAGGGGCGCGGTATGGCTACACCTTC

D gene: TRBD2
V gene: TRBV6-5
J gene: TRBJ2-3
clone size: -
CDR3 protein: CASTLSSGGNTQYF
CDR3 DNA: TGTGCCAGCACTTTGTCTAGCGGGGGAAATACGCAGTATTTT

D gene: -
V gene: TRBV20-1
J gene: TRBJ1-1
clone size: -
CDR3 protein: CSASTRGREAFF
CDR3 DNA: TGCAGTGCTAGTACCCGGGGTCGGGAAGCTTTCTTT

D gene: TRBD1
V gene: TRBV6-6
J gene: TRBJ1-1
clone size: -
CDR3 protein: CASSRTGVNTEAFF
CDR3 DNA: TGTGCCAGCAGCCGGACAGGTGTTAACACTGAAGCTTTCTTT

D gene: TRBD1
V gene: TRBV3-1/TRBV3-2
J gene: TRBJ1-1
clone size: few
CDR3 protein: CASSPTSTGGARNTEAFF
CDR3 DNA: TGTGCCAGCAGCCCAACCTCGACAGGGGGCGCTCGGAACACTGAAGCTTTCTTT

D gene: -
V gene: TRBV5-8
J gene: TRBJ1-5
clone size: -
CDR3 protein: CASSFQGSQPQHF
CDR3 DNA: TGTGCCAGCAGCTTTCAGGGCTCTCAGCCCCAGCATTTT

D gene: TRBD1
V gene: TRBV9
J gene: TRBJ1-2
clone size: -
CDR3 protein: CASSVAPGTAYGYTF
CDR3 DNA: TGTGCCAGCAGCGTAGCCCCTGGGACAGCCTATGGCTACACCTTC

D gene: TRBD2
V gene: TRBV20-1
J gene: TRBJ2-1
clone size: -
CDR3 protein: CSASVSGGEYNEQFF
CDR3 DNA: TGCAGTGCTAGTGTTAGCGGGGGGGAATACAATGAGCAGTTCTTC

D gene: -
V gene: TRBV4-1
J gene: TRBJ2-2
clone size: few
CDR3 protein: CASSQGGAGTGELFF
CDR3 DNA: TGCGCCAGCAGCCAAGGGGGCGCGGGGACCGGGGAGCTGTTTTTT

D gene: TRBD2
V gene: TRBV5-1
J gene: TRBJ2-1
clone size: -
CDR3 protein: CASSSGLASYNEQFF
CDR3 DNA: TGCGCCAGCAGCTCGGGACTAGCCTCCTACAATGAGCAGTTCTTC

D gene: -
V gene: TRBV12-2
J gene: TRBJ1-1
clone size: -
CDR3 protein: CASRLQGFTEAFF
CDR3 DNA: TGTGCAAGTCGCCTCCAGGGATTCACTGAAGCTTTCTTT

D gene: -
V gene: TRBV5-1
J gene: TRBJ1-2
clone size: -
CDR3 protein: CASSLNLDPRSYTF
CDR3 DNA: TGCGCCAGCAGCTTGAATCTCGACCCTAGGAGCTACACCTTC

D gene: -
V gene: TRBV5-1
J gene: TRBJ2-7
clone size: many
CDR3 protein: CASSLDSGWSYEQYF
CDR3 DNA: TGCGCCAGCAGCCTGGACAGCGGGTGGTCCTACGAGCAGTACTTC

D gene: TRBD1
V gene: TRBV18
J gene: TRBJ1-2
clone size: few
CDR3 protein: CASSPYRDRDRDYGYTF
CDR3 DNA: TGTGCCAGCTCACCATATAGGGACAGGGATCGAGACTATGGCTACACCTTC

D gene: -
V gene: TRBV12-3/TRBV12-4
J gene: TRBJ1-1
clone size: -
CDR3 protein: CASRGGGTEAFF
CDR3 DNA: TGTGCCAGCAGGGGAGGGGGTACTGAAGCTTTCTTT

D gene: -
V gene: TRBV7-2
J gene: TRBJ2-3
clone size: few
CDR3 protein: CASSSAEDTQYF
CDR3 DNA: TGTGCCAGCAGCTCAGCCGAGGATACGCAGTATTTT

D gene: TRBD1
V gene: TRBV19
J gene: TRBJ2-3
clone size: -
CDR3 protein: CASSLTGRAGTDTQYF
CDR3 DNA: TGTGCCAGTAGCCTGACAGGGCGGGCGGGCACAGATACGCAGTATTTT

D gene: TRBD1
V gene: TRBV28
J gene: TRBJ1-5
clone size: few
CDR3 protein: CASSLGQGVQPQHF
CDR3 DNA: TGTGCCAGCAGTTTGGGACAGGGGGTGCAGCCCCAGCATTTT

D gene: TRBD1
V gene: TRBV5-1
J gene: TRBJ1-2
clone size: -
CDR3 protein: CASSLVDEGANYGYTF
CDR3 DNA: TGCGCCAGCAGCTTGGTAGACGAGGGGGCGAACTATGGCTACACCTTC

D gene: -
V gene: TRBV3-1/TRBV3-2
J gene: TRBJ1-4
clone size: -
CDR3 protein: CASSQGWGDNEKLFF
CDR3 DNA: TGTGCCAGCAGCCAAGGATGGGGGGATAATGAAAAACTGTTTTTT

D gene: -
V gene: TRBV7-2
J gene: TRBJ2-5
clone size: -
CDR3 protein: CASSQQGRETQYF
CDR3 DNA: TGTGCCAGCAGCCAACAGGGAAGGGAGACCCAGTACTTC

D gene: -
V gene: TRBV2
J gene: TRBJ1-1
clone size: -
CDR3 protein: CASSASRGSNTEAFF
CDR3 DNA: TGTGCCAGCAGTGCCAGCAGGGGAAGTAACACTGAAGCTTTCTTT

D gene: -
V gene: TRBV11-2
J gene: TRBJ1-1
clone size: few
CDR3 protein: CASSLDTGRAEAFF
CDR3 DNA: TGTGCCAGCAGCTTAGATACAGGGCGGGCTGAAGCTTTCTTT